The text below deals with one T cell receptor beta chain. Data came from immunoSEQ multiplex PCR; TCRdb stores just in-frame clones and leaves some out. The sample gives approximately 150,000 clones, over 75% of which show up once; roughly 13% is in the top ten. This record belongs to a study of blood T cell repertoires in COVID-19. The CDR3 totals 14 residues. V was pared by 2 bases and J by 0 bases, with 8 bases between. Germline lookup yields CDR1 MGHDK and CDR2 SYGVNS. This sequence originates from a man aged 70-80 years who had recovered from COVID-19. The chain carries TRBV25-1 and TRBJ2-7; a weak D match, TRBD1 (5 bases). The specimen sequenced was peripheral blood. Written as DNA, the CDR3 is TGTGCCAGCAGTGAAGACGGACACTCCTACGAGCAGTACTTC. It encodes CASSEDGHSYEQYF.